This T cell receptor beta chain was recovered during a study of T cells after yellow fever vaccination. V gave up 4 bases and J gave up 7 bases, with 9 bases separating them. The CDR3 is 12 amino acids. Germline V gene lookup returns CDR1 KGHDR and CDR2 SFDVKD. As TCR cDNA was made by 5'RACE template switching, a universal primer site and UMIs were added. TCRdb processed the 5' RACE reads anew with MiXCR; each CDR3 protein has one entry. This repertoire shows some 220,000 distinct CDR3 sequences, approximately 3.2% found once; its top ten account for roughly 3.2%. The chain combines TRBV24-1 with TRBJ1-1; a weak D match, TRBD1 (5 bases). The sequence derives from a man between 18 and 29 years old who received the YFV17D yellow fever vaccine. This specimen consisted of CD4+ T cells sorted from PBMCs, obtained 10 days after the yellow fever booster vaccination. The CDR3 coding sequence is TGTGCCACCAGTGAGGGGCCTAATGAAGCTTTCTTT. Protein: CATSEGPNEAFF.